Shown below are 8 T cell receptor beta chains from a single sample sequenced in a study of control samples from healthy donors and cancer patients. Only in-frame clones appear in the TCRdb table, and some are missing; sequencing was by immunoSEQ multiplex PCR. This table holds around 110,000 clones, approximately 92% found once. What was sequenced was PBMCs. The receptors were sampled from a woman aged 45-65 years with colorectal cancer.

The chain links TRBV20-1 to TRBJ1-6; 10 bases align to TRBD1. With V trimmed by 3 bases and J by 11 bases, 7 bases remained unmatched. Germline V CDR1 and CDR2: DFQATT, SNEGSKA (reference sequence). This CDR3 comprises 14 residues. The DNA for the CDR3 is TGCAGTGCTAGTAGGTGGACAGGGGGGACACCCCTCCACTTT. It translates to CSASRWTGGTPLHF.

The chain links TRBV12-5 to TRBJ1-2; D is perhaps TRBD1 (6 bases). Germline values: CDR1 LGHNT, CDR2 FRNRAP. The CDR3 has 13 residues. Deletions cut 4 bases from V and 8 bases from J, with 14 bases between. This CDR3 is CASGSDRKKGYTF. The CDR3, as DNA: TGTGCTAGTGGTTCCGACAGGAAAAAGGGCTACACCTTC.

The V and J genes are TRBV6-4 and TRBJ1-3, with TRBD1 matching 10 bases. V lost 2 bases, J lost 4 bases, and 8 bases stayed unmatched. There are 17 residues in the CDR3. CDR1 and CDR2 (germline): MRHNA, SNTAGT. CDR3 loop: CASSDATDRGQGNTIYF. In nucleotides, the CDR3 is TGTGCCAGCAGTGACGCGACAGACAGGGGGCAAGGAAACACCATATATTTT.

This clone came up once. In DNA, the CDR3 is TGTGCCAGCAGTAGCCCTGGCAGGGGGTTGGACGAGCAGTACTTC. Translation: CASSSPGRGLDEQYF. The chain joins TRBV28 to TRBJ2-7; 7 bases are a match to TRBD1. Germline V gene lookup returns CDR1 MDHEN and CDR2 SYDVKM. V dropped 5 bases and J dropped 5; count of bases not matched to a gene: 12. This CDR3 is built from 15 residues.

There are a few counts of this clone. The chain's CDR3 is CASSRDRGRGEAFF. The DNA for the CDR3 is TGTGCCAGTAGTAGAGACAGGGGGCGAGGTGAAGCTTTCTTT. V is TRBV19 and J is TRBJ1-1; 10 bases are a match to TRBD1. The CDR3 runs to 14 residues. J gave up 7 bases and V 4 bases, and 6 bases lay outside the gene matches. The germline CDR1 and CDR2 sequences are LNHDA and SQIVND (reference sequence). The entire variable domain, with the rest obtained from reference TRBV19 and TRBJ1-1, is as follows: DGGITQSPKYLFRKEGQNVTLSCEQNLNHDAMYWYRQDPGQGLRLIYYSQIVNDFQKGDIAEGYSVSREKKESFPLTVTSAQKNPTAFYLCASSRDRGRGEAFFGQGTRLTVV.

V gene TRBV28 combines with J gene TRBJ1-6; no reliable D call. This CDR3 has 17 amino acids. Between the trimmed V and J ends, which lost 7 bases and 6 bases, there was a span of 22 bases. From germline, CDR1 is MDHEN and CDR2 SYDVKM. The chain's CDR3 is CASKNGKLSRSNSPLHF. Written as DNA, the CDR3 is TGTGCCAGCAAAAATGGGAAATTAAGTCGGTCTAATTCACCCCTCCACTTT.

Written as DNA, the CDR3 is TGTGCCAGCAGCTTGGTGGGGGGAGCGAGCTCCTACAATGAGCAGTTCTTC. Translation: CASSLVGGASSYNEQFF. The chain joins TRBV5-4 to TRBJ2-1, with TRBD2 as a possible D gene (6 bases). Between the trimmed V and J ends, which lost 0 bases and 0 bases, there was a span of 13 bases. This CDR3 comprises 17 residues. Per germline, CDR1 SGHNT and CDR2 YYREEE (reference sequence).

This chain uses TRBV29-1 with TRBJ2-1, with 10 positions matching TRBD2. The CDR3 extends over 18 amino acids. The junction had 16 bases not matched to a gene; V was cut back by 6 bases and J by 2 bases. CDR1 and CDR2 from the germline V gene are SQVTM and ANQGSEA. As DNA, the CDR3 is TGCAGCGTCCCTATCCAGCCTAGCGGGAGAGTAACCTACAATGAGCAGTTCTTC. Translating gives CSVPIQPSGRVTYNEQFF.